This T cell receptor (beta chain) was recovered during a study of response to subunit inactivated influenza vaccine. CDR1 is SGHTA, CDR2 FQGNSA, per germline. Between the trimmed V and J ends, which lost 5 bases and 0 bases, there was a span of 10 bases. CDR3 length equals 15 residues. TCRdb re-analysed the RT-PCR reads in MiXCR, keeping a single row per CDR3 protein. The sample comprises about 480,000 distinct CDR3 sequences, approximately 9.9% of which are singletons, and about 12% rests with the top ten. The sample consisted of PBMCs from blood, taken 35 to 45 days after vaccination. V usage is TRBV7-2 and J usage is TRBJ1-4, with D possibly matching TRBD1 (5 bases). The source is a man aged 50 or older who received an inactivated influenza vaccine. CDR3 in DNA: TGTGCCAGCAGCAAGCAGGGTGCAACTAATGAAAAACTGTTTTTT. This sequence encodes CASSKQGATNEKLFF.